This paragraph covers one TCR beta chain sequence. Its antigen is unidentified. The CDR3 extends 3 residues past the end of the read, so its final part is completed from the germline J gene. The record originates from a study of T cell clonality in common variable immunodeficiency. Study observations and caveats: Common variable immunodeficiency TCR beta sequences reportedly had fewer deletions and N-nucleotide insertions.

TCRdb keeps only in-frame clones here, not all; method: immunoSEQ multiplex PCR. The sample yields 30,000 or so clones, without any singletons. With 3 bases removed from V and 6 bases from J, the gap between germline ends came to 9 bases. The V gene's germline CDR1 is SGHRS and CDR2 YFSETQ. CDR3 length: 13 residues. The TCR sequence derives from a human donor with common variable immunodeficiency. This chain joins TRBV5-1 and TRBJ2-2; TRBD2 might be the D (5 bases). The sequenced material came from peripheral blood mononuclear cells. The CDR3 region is CASSSTSSGELFF. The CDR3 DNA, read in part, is TGCGCCAGCAGCTCAACTAGTTCCGGGGAG.